These 26 T cell receptor beta chains came from one sample sequenced in a study of T cell responses to AZD1222 COVID-19 vaccine. Profiling relied on immunoSEQ multiplex PCR, and the TCRdb table lists in-frame clones only, not all of them. This table has fewer than 150,000 clones, roughly 93% appearing once. The sample in question was peripheral blood, obtained on day 0 of AZD1222 vaccination. Source of these receptors: an adult in good health.

The V and J genes are TRBV6-5 and TRBJ1-2; D ambiguous. The germline V and J ends were trimmed by 5 bases and 3 bases, with 16 bases remaining between them. This CDR3 is built from 15 residues. Germline CDR1 is MNHEY and CDR2 is SVGAGI. The CDR3 coding sequence is TGTGCCAGCAGTCAGCTCACAAGCTACGACTATGGCTACACCTTC. It yields the protein CASSQLTSYDYGYTF.

This clone was recorded once. This chain uses TRBV4-1 with TRBJ2-7, with 7 positions matching TRBD2. The CDR3 runs to 15 residues. Unmatched junction bases numbered 8, after V lost 4 bases and J lost 2 bases. The germline V gene encodes CDR1 MGHRA and CDR2 YSYEKL. The CDR3 is CASSLSEAGAYEQYF. The CDR3 DNA reads TGCGCCAGCAGCCTCTCCGAGGCGGGGGCCTACGAGCAGTACTTC.

This rearrangement joins TRBV6-4 to TRBJ1-4; weak D call: TRBD1 (6 bases). Trimming removed 10 bases at V and 6 bases at J, with 18 bases between. There are 14 residues in the CDR3. Germline CDR1 reads MRHNA; CDR2 reads SNTAGT. CDR3 sequence reads: CANLRGGPYEKLFF. The CDR3 nucleotides are TGTGCCAACCTCCGCGGGGGGCCTTATGAAAAACTGTTTTTT.

A single count supports this clone. The chain employs TRBV3-1 (or the pseudogene TRBV3-2) and TRBJ1-1, with D hard to call. This CDR3 has 13 amino acids. Germline CDR1 LGHDT, CDR2 YNNKEL (reference sequence). V lost 4 bases and J lost 0, with 6 bases in between. This chain's CDR3 is CASSLTLNTEAFF. The CDR3 region has the DNA TGTGCCAGCAGCCTGACACTGAACACTGAAGCTTTCTTT.

V is TRBV9 and J is TRBJ2-1; D possibly uses TRBD1 or TRBD2 (6 bases each). V lost 7 bases and J 5 bases, leaving 13 bases between the germline ends. The CDR3 totals 13 residues. CDR1 is SGDLS and CDR2 is YYNGEE in the germline V gene. DNA of the CDR3: TGTGCCAGCGATCGGGGGCCTGACAATGAGCAGTTCTTC. Translating it yields CASDRGPDNEQFF.

CDR3 protein: CASNGRQGLYSQFF. In nucleotides, the CDR3 is TGTGCCAGCAACGGCCGACAGGGCCTCTATTCGCAGTTCTTC. This sequence joins TRBV5-6 and TRBJ2-1; 7 nucleotides align to TRBD1. CDR1 and CDR2 from the germline V gene are SGHDT and YYEEEE. The V and J ends lost 6 bases and 12 bases, in that order; junction bases with no gene match: 15. CDR3 size: 14 residues.

J is TRBJ2-1 and V is TRBV7-2, with 8 bases identical to TRBD2. The CDR3 runs 16 residues. CDR1 and CDR2 (germline): SGHTA, FQGNSA. The V and J ends lost 3 bases and 0 bases, in that order; junction bases with no gene match: 4. The CDR3 protein is CASSLEGTSSYNEQFF. In DNA form, the CDR3 reads TGTGCCAGCAGCTTGGAAGGGACTAGCTCCTACAATGAGCAGTTCTTC.

The chain couples TRBV5-1 to TRBJ1-1; D unresolved. CDR3 length: 12 residues. V was shortened by 0 bases and J by 6 bases, with 6 bases between the two germline ends. Per germline, CDR1 SGHRS and CDR2 YFSETQ. CDR3 sequence reads: CASSLVGPEAFF. In nucleotides, the CDR3 is TGCGCCAGCAGCTTGGTCGGTCCTGAAGCTTTCTTT.

This clone appeared once. The V call is TRBV6-5, the J call TRBJ2-7, with D unclear. CDR1 is MNHEY, CDR2 SVGAGI, per germline. V was clipped by 6 bases and J by 4 bases, with 13 bases between them. CDR3 length equals 13 residues. Here the CDR3 DNA reads TGTGCCAGCAGGCTAGGGCAGTCTTACGAGCAGTACTTC. This encodes CASRLGQSYEQYF.

The V call is TRBV2, the J call TRBJ2-5; D may be TRBD1 (6 bases). CDR1 and CDR2 from the germline V gene are SNHLY and FYNNEI. V was pared by 5 bases and J by 3 bases, with 10 bases between. This CDR3 has 13 residues. The CDR3 DNA follows: TGTGCCAGCAGTCCGGACAGAGAAGAGACCCAGTACTTC. Translating gives CASSPDREETQYF.

This chain joins TRBV18 and TRBJ1-1; the D gene is possibly TRBD1 (5 bases). V lost 6 bases to trimming and J lost 5 bases, with 13 bases between them. CDR3 length: 13 residues. In germline, CDR1 is KGHSH, CDR2 LQKENI. The chain's CDR3 is CASSRGEGTEAFF. CDR3 sequence (DNA): TGTGCCAGCTCTAGAGGGGAGGGGACTGAAGCTTTCTTT.

The genes are TRBV9 and TRBJ1-2, with a tentative D call TRBD1 (5 bases). The V gene's germline CDR1 is SGDLS and CDR2 YYNGEE. Between the trimmed V and J ends, which lost 0 bases and 5 bases, there was a span of 14 bases. This CDR3 is built from 15 residues. This chain's CDR3 is CASSVEGTGGYGYTF. The CDR3 region has the DNA TGTGCCAGCAGCGTAGAAGGAACAGGCGGATATGGCTACACCTTC. Looking up the rest from reference TRBV9 and TRBJ1-2 gives the full variable domain: DSGVTQTPKHLITATGQRVTLRCSPRSGDLSVYWYQQSLDQGLQFLIQYYNGEERAKGNILERFSAQQFPDLHSELNLSSLELGDSALYFCASSVEGTGGYGYTFGSGTRLTVV.

The chain joins TRBV10-2 to TRBJ2-1; TRBD2 agrees at 7 bases. This CDR3 comprises 12 residues. Germline CDR1 is WSHSY and CDR2 is SAAADI. J gave up 5 bases and V 6 bases, and 1 base lay outside the gene matches. The DNA of the CDR3 is TGCGCCAGCAGACTAGCGAACAATGAGCAGTTCTTC. It is translated as CASRLANNEQFF.

CDR3: CASSYAGDTQYF. The CDR3 region has the DNA TGTGCCAGCAGTTACGCAGGGGATACGCAGTATTTT. V is TRBV6-6 and J is TRBJ2-3; a weak D match, TRBD1 (5 bases). V was pared by 2 bases and J by 6 bases, with 6 bases between. In germline, CDR1 is MNHNY, CDR2 SVGAGI (reference sequence). The CDR3 runs 12 residues.

The chain recombines TRBV11-2 with TRBJ2-7; perhaps TRBD2 as D (5 bases). This CDR3 is 17 amino acids long. Germline values: CDR1 SGHAT, CDR2 FQNNGV. The V gene lost 5 bases and the J gene lost 3 bases, with 23 bases spanning the gap. CDR3 bases: TGTGCCAGCAGCCCCTCTAGGACCCGTCCGGGAAACTACGAGCAGTACTTC. Protein product: CASSPSRTRPGNYEQYF.

The J gene is TRBJ2-5, the V gene TRBV7-9; TRBD1 is a possible D gene (7 bases). The CDR3 extends over 14 amino acids. V dropped 5 bases and J dropped 5 bases, with 15 bases sitting between them. CDR1 and CDR2 from the germline V gene are SEHNR and FQNEAQ (reference sequence). The CDR3 reads CASSPTRGVETQYF. CDR3 sequence (DNA): TGTGCCAGCAGCCCAACCAGGGGGGTGGAGACCCAGTACTTC.

The gene calls are TRBV5-4 and TRBJ2-2; D gene uncertain. The CDR3 consists of 13 residues. Per germline, CDR1 SGHNT and CDR2 YYREEE (reference sequence). V dropped 5 bases and J dropped 1 base, with 6 bases sitting between them. This CDR3 reads CASRIWNTGELFF. The CDR3 DNA follows: TGTGCCAGCAGAATATGGAACACCGGGGAGCTGTTTTTT.

This chain links TRBV5-1 with TRBJ1-1, with D perhaps matching TRBD1 (5 bases). This CDR3 spans 12 amino acids. Germline loops: CDR1 SGHRS, CDR2 YFSETQ. Trimming pared 4 bases from V and 7 bases from J, leaving 11 bases between. CDR3 sequence: CASSRTQGEAFF. In nucleotides, the CDR3 is TGCGCCAGCAGCAGAACCCAGGGTGAAGCTTTCTTT.

This rearrangement joins TRBV3-1 (or the pseudogene TRBV3-2) to TRBJ2-7, with 9 bases aligning to TRBD1. Germline loops: CDR1 LGHDT, CDR2 YNNKEL (reference sequence). V was clipped by 4 bases and J by 3 bases; unmatched bases: 13. The CDR3 spans 17 residues. CDR3 nucleotides: TGTGCCAGCAGCCCTACTCCCGGGACAGGGCTTTACTACGAGCAGTACTTC. It yields the protein CASSPTPGTGLYYEQYF.

This chain uses TRBV18 with TRBJ2-3; D may correspond to TRBD1 or TRBD2 (5 bases each). Trimming cost V 3 bases and J 2 bases, with 12 bases left between them. The CDR3 runs to 15 residues. Germline values: CDR1 KGHSH, CDR2 LQKENI. This CDR3 is CASSPPNGATDTQYF. CDR3 in DNA: TGTGCCAGCTCACCGCCCAACGGGGCCACAGATACGCAGTATTTT.

The rearrangement joins TRBV6-6 to TRBJ1-1, with D possibly matching TRBD1 (5 bases). Germline CDR1 reads MNHNY; CDR2 reads SVGAGI (reference sequence). The V and J ends lost 2 bases and 4 bases respectively, with 11 bases between them. The CDR3 is made up of 14 amino acids. The CDR3: CASSYDGGVTEAFF. The CDR3 DNA reads as TGTGCCAGCAGTTACGATGGGGGAGTCACTGAAGCTTTCTTT.

Only one count was recorded for this clone. The V call is TRBV4-2, the J call TRBJ2-1; no clear D gene. The CDR3 has 12 residues. The germline gives CDR1 LGHNA, CDR2 YNFKEQ. V was pared by 3 bases and J by 8 bases, with 8 bases between. The CDR3 is CASSQAIDEQFF. Here the CDR3 DNA reads TGTGCCAGCAGCCAGGCTATCGATGAGCAGTTCTTC.

The chain employs TRBV5-1 and TRBJ2-7; the match to TRBD1 covers 8 bases. The length of the CDR3 is 14 residues. Looked up from germline, CDR1 is SGHRS and CDR2 is YFSETQ. The V gene end was trimmed by 3 bases and the J gene end by 3 bases; junction bases not matched to a gene: 5. The CDR3 spells CASSSGQGYYEQYF. As DNA, the CDR3 is TGCGCCAGCAGCTCAGGACAGGGCTACTACGAGCAGTACTTC. The complete variable domain, with remaining parts taken from reference TRBV5-1 and TRBJ2-7, reads KAGVTQTPRYLIKTRGQQVTLSCSPISGHRSVSWYQQTPGQGLQFLFEYFSETQRNKGNFPGRFSGRQFSNSRSEMNVSTLELGDSALYLCASSSGQGYYEQYFGPGTRLTVT.

The V gene is TRBV5-4, the J gene TRBJ2-1; D is possibly TRBD1 (6 bases). V shed 1 base and J shed 2 bases, with 10 bases lying between them. Germline assignment: CDR1 SGHNT and CDR2 YYREEE (reference sequence). This CDR3 spans 15 amino acids. In DNA form, the CDR3 reads TGTGCCAGCAGCTTGCAGGGGCGGACCTACAATGAGCAGTTCTTC. Amino acids: CASSLQGRTYNEQFF.

J is TRBJ1-6 and V is TRBV19, with TRBD1 matching 9 bases. J was trimmed by 7 bases and V by 4 bases; bases with no gene match: 8. The CDR3 is 16 amino acids. Germline-derived CDR1 and CDR2 are LNHDA and SQIVND (reference sequence). For the CDR3, the DNA is TGTGCCAGTAGTAAAACAGGGGGCGCTCGGAATTCACCCCTCCACTTT. As protein: CASSKTGGARNSPLHF.

This sequence joins TRBV12-3 or TRBV12-4 and TRBJ1-2; 7 bases fit TRBD1. CDR3 length: 13 residues. Trimming at V came to 3 bases and at J to 8 bases, leaving 6 bases not matched to a gene. CDR3 in DNA: TGTGCCAGCAGTTTCCGACAGGGACGAGGCTACACCTTC. Protein sequence: CASSFRQGRGYTF.